This T cell receptor (delta chain) was identified during a study of delta chains in infants with herpesvirus infections (dated by TCRdb to the early 2020s). As for the study more broadly: A Ugandan infant birth cohort was prospectively followed from birth to characterize gammadelta T cell responses to primary cytomegalovirus (CMV) infection. The study looked for a public fetal Vdelta1/Vgamma8 gammadelta TCR clonotype in infants infected with CMV after birth. From PBMC, gammadelta TCRs were sequenced for 18 CMV-infected infants (one congenitally infected) and eight or nine CMV-uninfected infants who had sufficient sample available. Infant blood samples fell into approximate age groups of 1.5, 4, 8 and 12 months. Previously published Belgian fetal and cord blood gammadelta TCR data were added only for comparison and were not generated in this cohort. General findings and caveats noted by the study authors: The public clonotype might still be present below the detection limit in CMV-uninfected infants. The frequency of the public clonotype among Vdelta1 cells appeared to be inversely correlated with age at infection and fell quickly, apparently not lasting beyond around two months. The public clonotype was found only at the first time point after infection and was absent in uninfected infants and in those infected after 120 days. Limitations noted by the authors included a small sample size and a lack of race- or environment-matched controls, because nearly all Ugandans acquire CMV before adulthood. The public Vdelta1 clonotype was detected in about 20% of the 18 CMV-infected infants, namely three infected postnatally before 120 days of age and the congenitally infected infant.

The protocol used for the library was RT-PCR. PBMC RNA was reverse transcribed with SuperScript II using gamma-chain- and delta-chain-specific primers to generate TCR cDNA. Purification of cDNA was performed with AMPure XP beads, after which the cDNA was amplified and indexed with Illumina adapters by means of the Nextera XT Index Kit. gammadelta TCR libraries were sequenced on an Illumina MiSeq with a V2 300-cycle kit. On the authors' methods: Using MiXCR v2.1.12, CDR3 sequences were assembled, and reads were mapped onto D, J and V genes obtained from GenBank. VDJtools v1.2.1 was used to carry out repertoire analyses of the CDR3 clonotypes. Via CATT, TCRdb reprocessed the public reads, and rows with identical DNA were then joined. The V and J calls reflect TCRdb's pipeline rather than the authors' work. Within this sample are some 1,500 delta-chain clones, with 34% of them counted one time only. Around 21% of the sample comes from the top ten.

The CDR3 covers 12 residues, taking in both the cysteine and the phenylalanine. Just the 36-base CDR3 DNA is kept, in frame starting at base 1. Trimming removed 2 bases from V and 3 bases from J, leaving 10 bases between the germline ends. From the germline V gene (reference sequence), CDR1 is TVYSNPD and CDR2 is GDNSRS. Infants were enrolled after their mothers, pregnant women receiving prenatal care in Kampala, Uganda, were recruited, and documentation of maternal HIV status was required. Home visits to families took place weekly, and collection of infant clinical information, oral swabs and peripheral blood began at 6 weeks of age and was repeated every 4 months after that. After blood was collected in heparin tubes, PBMC were isolated using Ficoll-Paque density gradient centrifugation and then cryopreserved. This clone was found once. What antigen it recognizes has not been identified. No much larger clone is present one base from it, and per-base qualities are unavailable. Resting on one read, the evidence is weak.

Here the chain combines TRDV3 and TRDJ1; TRDD3 is possibly the D segment (5 matching bases). The sequences come from peripheral blood, collected at time point 1 of longitudinal follow-up. The TCR comes from a human donor who was a Ugandan infant, either HIV-exposed or HIV-unexposed (not recorded which). The DNA sequence reads TGTGCCTTTCCGGGGGTCTCCGATAAACTCATCTTT. The translation is CAFPGVSDKLIF.